Below, 30 T cell receptor beta chains from the same sample are listed, as sequenced in a study of persistence of HIV-infected CD4 T cells. The immunoSEQ assay was version 4, run in survey mode. The table came from immunoSEQ multiplex PCR; TCRdb's copy has only in-frame clones and leaves some out. Of 25,000 to 35,000 clones listed, less than 75% are singletons. Antigens for these TCRs are unknown. Cells were stimulated with overlapping HIV-1 Gag 15-mer peptides. Sorting of responding CD4+ T cells relied on upregulated CD40 ligand together with CD69. Material: CD4+ T cells sorted from PBMCs after roughly 19-hour stimulation, obtained from a patient who received antiretroviral therapy. The receptor source for this set is an adult man with HIV who was CMV-seropositive.

The chain links TRBV3-1 (or the pseudogene TRBV3-2) to TRBJ1-1; D is unclear. Germline V gene data show CDR1 as LGHDT and CDR2 as YNNKEL (reference sequence). The CDR3 has 13 residues. V was trimmed by 4 bases and J by 1 base, leaving 7 bases between them. The CDR3 sequence is CASSRSENTEAFF. The CDR3 nucleotides read TGTGCCAGCAGCCGATCGGAGAACACTGAAGCTTTCTTT.

The chain joins TRBV20-1 to TRBJ1-2; D might be TRBD1 (5 bases). Trimming took off 3 bases at V and 2 bases at J, with 7 bases between the two ends. The length of the CDR3 is 12 residues. CDR1 DFQATT and CDR2 SNEGSKA come from the germline V gene (reference sequence). CDR3 nucleotides: TGCAGTGCTAGTGGGGGGAACTATGGCTACACCTTC. This encodes CSASGGNYGYTF.

The V gene is TRBV5-1, the J gene TRBJ1-6, with D unclear. CDR3 length: 13 amino acids. Germline CDR1 reads SGHRS; CDR2 reads YFSETQ. With 4 bases removed from V and 6 bases from J, the gap between germline ends came to 8 bases. Here the CDR3 DNA reads TGCGCCAGCAGCCTGAATTCTAATTCACCCCTCCACTTT. It is translated as CASSLNSNSPLHF.

This clone came up a few times. This chain connects TRBV6-6 to TRBJ1-5; a possible D gene is TRBD1 (5 bases). The CDR3 loop spans 14 amino acids. The germline V gene has CDR1 MNHNY and CDR2 SVGAGI (reference sequence). The V end lost 6 bases, the J end lost 6 bases, and 15 bases lay between the germline ends. CDR3 sequence: CASSPPGLTQPQHF. CDR3 nucleotides: TGTGCCAGCAGCCCCCCGGGACTAACTCAGCCCCAGCATTTT.

The chain links TRBV6-5 to TRBJ1-1; no clear D. CDR1 MNHEY and CDR2 SVGAGI come from the germline V gene. The CDR3 is 13 residues long. Trimming took off 6 bases at V and 0 bases at J, with 8 bases between the two ends. The CDR3 protein is CASSLTLNTEAFF. CDR3 bases: TGTGCCAGCAGCCTAACTCTGAACACTGAAGCTTTCTTT.

The rearrangement links TRBV7-2 to TRBJ2-7; 10 bases agree with TRBD1. The germline V gene encodes CDR1 SGHTA and CDR2 FQGNSA. The CDR3 is made up of 15 amino acids. V was pared by 4 bases and J by 4 bases, with 7 bases of the junction left unmatched. The CDR3 sequence: CASSSSGGQGYEQYF. The CDR3 coding sequence is TGTGCCAGCAGCTCTAGTGGGGGACAGGGGTACGAGCAGTACTTC.

This chain links TRBV13 with TRBJ1-6; TRBD1 is a possible D gene (5 bases). Germline-derived CDR1 and CDR2 are PRHDT and FYEKMQ (reference sequence). V shed 5 bases and J shed 8 bases, with 19 bases lying between them. This CDR3 is built from 16 residues. The CDR3 spells CASSAPGPLGDSPLHF. CDR3 sequence (DNA): TGTGCCAGCAGCGCCCCGGGACCCCTTGGGGATTCACCCCTCCACTTT.

V and J are TRBV11-2 and TRBJ2-7; TRBD1 might be the D (6 bases). Germline V gives CDR1 SGHAT, CDR2 FQNNGV. V lost 1 base to trimming and J lost 1 base, with 11 bases between them. CDR3 length: 15 amino acids. The CDR3 DNA is TGTGCCAGCAGCTTAGCTCAGGACAGTTCCTACGAGCAGTACTTC. This gives the protein CASSLAQDSSYEQYF.

This rearrangement joins TRBV6-5 to TRBJ2-7; D is perhaps TRBD2 (5 bases). The germline V gene encodes CDR1 MNHEY and CDR2 SVGAGI. Trimming took 2 bases from V and 3 from J, leaving 5 bases between them. The CDR3 totals 12 residues. In DNA, the CDR3 is TGTGCCAGCAGTTACCGGGGCTACGAGCAGTACTTC. This translates into CASSYRGYEQYF.

This clone was seen only a few times. This chain links TRBV3-1 (or the pseudogene TRBV3-2) with TRBJ1-5; a possible D gene is TRBD1 (6 bases). V lost 3 bases, J lost 2 bases, and 14 bases lay in between. CDR1 and CDR2 from the germline V gene are LGHDT and YNNKEL (reference sequence). This CDR3 region has 16 residues. CDR3 residues: CASSQAGVGGNQPQHF. The CDR3 DNA reads TGTGCCAGCAGCCAGGCAGGGGTAGGAGGCAATCAGCCCCAGCATTTT.

The rearrangement links TRBV19 to TRBJ1-5; tentative D call: TRBD1 (5 bases). The CDR3 has 13 residues. Germline assignment: CDR1 LNHDA and CDR2 SQIVND (reference sequence). The V and J ends lost 6 bases and 2 bases respectively, with 8 bases between them. The CDR3 bases are TGTGCCAGTAGGAAGGGGCGCAATCAGCCCCAGCATTTT. Amino acids: CASRKGRNQPQHF.

Only one count was recorded for this clone. The CDR3 reads CASSPSGNTIYF. The CDR3 DNA follows: TGTGCCAGCAGTCCCTCTGGAAACACCATATATTTT. The chain joins TRBV25-1 to TRBJ1-3, with D unresolved. With 5 bases removed from V and 0 bases from J, the gap between germline ends came to 2 bases. Germline CDR1 reads MGHDK; CDR2 reads SYGVNS. The CDR3 totals 12 residues.

This clone occurred a few times. The chain links TRBV29-1 to TRBJ1-3; no clear D gene. CDR1 is SQVTM, CDR2 ANQGSEA, per germline. The length of the CDR3 is 12 residues. The V and J ends lost 6 bases and 3 bases respectively, with 9 bases between them. CDR3 sequence: CSVGLGGNTIYF. Here the CDR3 DNA reads TGCAGCGTCGGACTGGGTGGAAACACCATATATTTT.

The genes are TRBV10-3 and TRBJ2-7; D remains unclear. The germline V gene has CDR1 ENHRY and CDR2 SYGVKD. The CDR3 is 14 residues long. The V end lost 2 bases, the J end lost 1 base, and 9 bases lay between the germline ends. The CDR3 nucleotides read TGTGCCATCAGTGAGACAGTAACGTCCTACGAGCAGTACTTC. Translation gives CAISETVTSYEQYF.

This chain links TRBV24-1 with TRBJ2-5; 9 bases line up with TRBD1. Germline V gene data show CDR1 as KGHDR and CDR2 as SFDVKD. The ends lost 6 bases at V and 5 bases at J; junction bases unmatched: 6. This CDR3 contains 14 residues. Here the CDR3 reads CATSHRGRFETQYF. The CDR3 DNA sequence: TGTGCCACCAGTCACAGGGGGCGATTTGAGACCCAGTACTTC.

Judged by abundance, this clone is medium-sized. This chain joins TRBV18 and TRBJ2-2; 11 bases fit TRBD1. Trimming removed 0 bases from V and 0 bases from J; junction bases left unmatched: 3. The germline gives CDR1 KGHSH, CDR2 LQKENI. The CDR3 loop spans 18 amino acids. CDR3 protein: CASSPPRTGGANTGELFF. The CDR3 DNA sequence: TGTGCCAGCTCACCACCGAGGACAGGGGGCGCGAACACCGGGGAGCTGTTTTTT. The variable domain in full, completed from reference TRBV18 and TRBJ2-2, reads NAGVMQNPRHLVRRRGQEARLRCSPMKGHSHVYWYRQLPEEGLKFMVYLQKENIIDESGMPKERFSAEFPKEGPSILRIQQVVRGDSAAYFCASSPPRTGGANTGELFFGEGSRLTVL.

This clone has just one count. The V gene is TRBV19, the J gene TRBJ2-1; 8 bases are shared with TRBD2. Trimming took 7 bases from V and 7 from J; bases not matched to a gene: 15. CDR3 length: 16 residues. The V gene's germline CDR1 is LNHDA and CDR2 SQIVND (reference sequence). CDR3 DNA: TGTGCCAGTACCAATTCGGGGGGGAGGCAATGGAATGAGCAGTTCTTC. This codes for CASTNSGGRQWNEQFF. Based on the CDR3 plus reference TRBV19 and TRBJ2-1, the full variable domain is DGGITQSPKYLFRKEGQNVTLSCEQNLNHDAMYWYRQDPGQGLRLIYYSQIVNDFQKGDIAEGYSVSREKKESFPLTVTSAQKNPTAFYLCASTNSGGRQWNEQFFGPGTRLTVL.

This chain links TRBV19 with TRBJ2-2; 13 bases are a match to TRBD2. The CDR3 loop spans 20 amino acids. Germline CDR1 and CDR2: LNHDA and SQIVND (reference sequence). The J segment lost 4 bases and the V segment lost 1 base, leaving 12 bases of the junction unmatched. CDR3 DNA: TGTGCCAGTAGTATAGCATCCGGACTAGCGGGGGATTCTTCCACCGGGGAGCTGTTTTTT. Its protein product is CASSIASGLAGDSSTGELFF.

The chain has TRBV12-5 and TRBJ1-2, with TRBD1 as a possible D gene (6 bases). CDR3 length equals 14 residues. Germline V lookup: CDR1 LGHNT, CDR2 FRNRAP. V was pared by 4 bases and J by 5 bases, with 14 bases between. CDR3 nucleotides: TGTGCTAGTGGTTCCCAAACAGGGAATTATGGCTACACCTTC. It encodes CASGSQTGNYGYTF.

This clone was recorded once. The genes are TRBV28 and TRBJ2-3, with TRBD2 matching 12 bases. V was clipped by 5 bases and J by 8 bases; unmatched bases: 11. The CDR3 covers 16 residues. CDR1 and CDR2 (germline): MDHEN, SYDVKM. As DNA, the CDR3 is TGTGCCAGCAGTACTCTAGCGGGGGGGCTCTCGCTTACGCAGTATTTT. Translated: CASSTLAGGLSLTQYF.

The chain employs TRBV5-4 and TRBJ2-3; perhaps TRBD1 as D (7 bases). The CDR3 totals 15 residues. Trimming shortened V by 3 bases and J by 2 bases, and 13 bases separated the two germline ends. CDR1 is SGHNT, CDR2 YYREEE, per germline (reference sequence). The CDR3 sequence is CASSSGGTVTDTQYF. DNA for the CDR3: TGTGCCAGCAGCTCTGGCGGGACAGTCACAGATACGCAGTATTTT.

In regard to this clone: One end of the junction fails to match germline, which may point to a read error. This chain joins TRBV5-1 and TRBJ2-1; 7 positions agree with TRBD1. The CDR3 sequence is 16 residues long. The germline CDR1 and CDR2 sequences are SGHRS and YFSETQ. CDR3 coding DNA: TGCGCCAGCAGCTTGGTTACGGGTTCGGGGACAGCTGCAGTGGTCTTC. It codes for CASSLVTGSGTAAVVF.

The V gene is TRBV6-2 or TRBV6-3, the J gene TRBJ2-1; 7 bases line up with TRBD2. From germline, CDR1 is MNHEY and CDR2 SVGEGT. V was clipped by 0 bases and J by 4 bases; unmatched bases: 9. This CDR3 spans 17 amino acids. The CDR3 sequence: CASSYSPPSGVYNEQFF. CDR3 bases: TGTGCCAGCAGTTACTCCCCACCAAGCGGGGTATACAATGAGCAGTTCTTC.

The chain employs TRBV10-1 and TRBJ2-2; weak D call: TRBD2 (5 bases). V was clipped by 10 bases and J by 4 bases, with 16 bases between them. Germline values: CDR1 WNHNN, CDR2 SYGVQD (reference sequence). This CDR3 comprises 14 residues. The CDR3 DNA is TGCGCCACCAATACAAACGCGGGCACCGGGGAGCTGTTTTTT. As protein: CATNTNAGTGELFF.

This clone appeared a few times. This chain connects TRBV6-5 to TRBJ2-4; unclear D gene. Trimming stripped 4 bases from V and 7 bases from J, with 14 bases between. This CDR3 is 14 amino acids long. CDR1 and CDR2 from the germline V gene are MNHEY and SVGAGI. The CDR3 sequence is CASSSGVSGNIQYF. The DNA for the CDR3 is TGTGCCAGCAGTTCCGGAGTTAGTGGGAACATTCAGTACTTC.

The chain combines TRBV18 with TRBJ1-1; D might be TRBD1 (5 bases). V lost 0 bases and J lost 3, with 14 bases in between. The germline V gene has CDR1 KGHSH and CDR2 LQKENI. The CDR3 is 16 residues long. The CDR3 protein is CASSPPRNGADTEAFF. CDR3 sequence (DNA): TGTGCCAGCTCACCACCCAGGAATGGGGCTGACACTGAAGCTTTCTTT.

V is TRBV19 and J is TRBJ1-2, with D unclear. The V gene's germline CDR1 is LNHDA and CDR2 SQIVND (reference sequence). This CDR3 has 13 amino acids. Trimming removed 3 bases at V and 4 bases at J, with 9 bases between. The CDR3 spells CASSMSGFYGYTF. The DNA for the CDR3 is TGTGCCAGTAGTATGTCGGGGTTCTATGGCTACACCTTC.

The CDR3 loop is CSVDSGRTGNTIYF. In DNA, the CDR3 is TGCAGCGTTGATTCGGGGAGGACTGGAAACACCATATATTTT. This rearrangement joins TRBV29-1 to TRBJ1-3; unclear D gene. The CDR3 is 14 residues long. V dropped 3 bases and J dropped 2 bases, with 11 bases sitting between them. From germline, CDR1 is SQVTM and CDR2 ANQGSEA.

The rearrangement links TRBV9 to TRBJ1-4; D unclear. The CDR3 is made up of 14 amino acids. Trimming shortened V by 4 bases and J by 8 bases, and 15 bases separated the two germline ends. From germline, CDR1 is SGDLS and CDR2 YYNGEE. For the CDR3, the DNA is TGTGCCAGCAGCCCACGGACGGGAGTAGAAAAACTGTTTTTT. Protein sequence: CASSPRTGVEKLFF.

The rearrangement links TRBV28 to TRBJ1-4; TRBD1 might be the D (5 bases). The CDR3 runs to 15 residues. From germline, CDR1 is MDHEN and CDR2 SYDVKM. Trimming took 7 bases from V and 8 from J, leaving 20 bases between them. The DNA for the CDR3 is TGTGCCAGCACTACGACCGGGACCCCGAGGGAAAAACTGTTTTTT. This codes for CASTTTGTPREKLFF.